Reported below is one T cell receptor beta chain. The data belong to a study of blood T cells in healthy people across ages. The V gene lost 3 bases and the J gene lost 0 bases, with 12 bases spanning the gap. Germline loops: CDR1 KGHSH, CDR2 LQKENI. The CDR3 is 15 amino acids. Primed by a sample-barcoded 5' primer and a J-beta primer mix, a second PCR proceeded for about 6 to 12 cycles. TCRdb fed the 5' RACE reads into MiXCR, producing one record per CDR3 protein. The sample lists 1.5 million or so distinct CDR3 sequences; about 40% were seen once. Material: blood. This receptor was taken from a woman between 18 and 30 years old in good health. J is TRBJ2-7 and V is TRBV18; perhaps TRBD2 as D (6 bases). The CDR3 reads CASSPSGSGSYEQYF. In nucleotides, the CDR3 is TGTGCCAGCTCACCTTCGGGTAGCGGCTCCTACGAGCAGTACTTC.